The rows below give T cell receptor beta chains drawn from one sample of a study of T-cell reconstitution after alpha-beta-depleted transplantation in children. One entry per CDR3 protein, called by TCRdb with MiXCR from the PCR reads. Among approximately 110,000 distinct CDR3 sequences listed, around 23% were seen once. This sample comprised PBMCs, mostly from graft donor cells, obtained 180 days after TCRalphabeta/CD19-depleted stem cell transplant. Source of these receptors: a male patient aged 2-9 years who had a stem cell transplant for chronic granulomatous disease, so the T cells may come from the graft donor. CDR3s include the opening cysteine and the closing phenylalanine or tryptophan. A D gene is named only where the DNA matches it firmly. Only part of the rows carry a size: once, few, many, or a class if the clone is expanded.

d_call: -
clone_size: few
j_call: TRBJ2-7
v_call: TRBV18
cdr3_aa: CASSLLDAQGGYEQYF
cdr3_nt: TGTGCCAGCTCACTTCTTGACGCCCAAGGTGGTTACGAGCAGTACTTC

d_call: TRBD1
clone_size: few
j_call: TRBJ2-5
v_call: TRBV5-1
cdr3_aa: CASSIGNDRGAGETQYF
cdr3_nt: TGCGCCAGCAGCATTGGGAACGACAGGGGAGCAGGAGAGACCCAGTACTTC

d_call: TRBD1
clone_size: -
j_call: TRBJ2-7
v_call: TRBV12-3/TRBV12-4
cdr3_aa: CASSDRDRSYEQYF
cdr3_nt: TGTGCCAGCAGTGACCGGGACAGATCTTACGAGCAGTACTTC

d_call: -
clone_size: many
j_call: TRBJ2-1
v_call: TRBV10-3
cdr3_aa: CAISSYGTGYNEQFF
cdr3_nt: TGTGCCATCAGCTCCTACGGGACTGGATACAATGAGCAGTTCTTC

d_call: -
clone_size: -
j_call: TRBJ1-1
v_call: TRBV7-6
cdr3_aa: CASSLARTTEAFF
cdr3_nt: TGTGCCAGCAGCTTAGCTCGAACGACTGAAGCTTTCTTT

d_call: -
clone_size: -
j_call: TRBJ1-6
v_call: TRBV1
cdr3_aa: CTSSQLPGQGQGSPLHF
cdr3_nt: TGCACCAGCAGCCAACTCCCAGGACAGGGGCAGGGTTCACCCCTCCACTTT

d_call: -
clone_size: -
j_call: TRBJ2-7
v_call: TRBV7-6
cdr3_aa: CASSLAQANTYEQYF
cdr3_nt: TGTGCCAGCAGCTTAGCGCAGGCTAACACCTACGAGCAGTACTTC

d_call: -
clone_size: many
j_call: TRBJ2-3
v_call: TRBV12-3/TRBV12-4
cdr3_aa: CASSMWDSTDTQYF
cdr3_nt: TGTGCCAGCAGTATGTGGGATAGCACAGATACGCAGTATTTT

d_call: TRBD1
clone_size: -
j_call: TRBJ2-3
v_call: TRBV7-7
cdr3_aa: CASSLSTGVGTDTQYF
cdr3_nt: TGTGCCAGCAGCTTAAGTACAGGGGTCGGCACAGATACGCAGTATTTT

d_call: -
clone_size: few
j_call: TRBJ2-5
v_call: TRBV12-3/TRBV12-4
cdr3_aa: CASSGMTQYF
cdr3_nt: TGTGCCAGCAGTGGGATGACCCAGTACTTC